This T cell receptor beta chain was captured by sequencing in a study of siplizumab effects on memory and regulatory T cells. J was trimmed by 1 base and V by 5 bases; bases with no gene match: 8. The CDR3 covers 15 residues. Germline lookup yields CDR1 KGHSH and CDR2 LQKENI. About this clone: Its target is not known.

Assay: immunoSEQ multiplex PCR; the TCRdb copy retains only in-frame clones and omits some. The sample lists about 100,000 clones, around 94% occurring once. Study-wide findings and caveats: With siplizumab, mappable alloreactive CD4+ clones averaged roughly 72% Treg-derived, versus under 30% in controls. Sequences below about 10^-5 frequency were poorly captured, limiting mapping of alloreactive clones. Naive T cells, seemingly more diverse than memory cells, seemed major alloresponse contributors.

This receptor was identified in a human donor in good health. Sequenced material: Tregs sorted from blood. This sequence joins TRBV18 and TRBJ2-7; TRBD2 matches 7 bases. The CDR3 here is CASSSGGASSYEQYF. CDR3 nucleotides: TGTGCCAGCTCATCGGGGGGTGCTAGTTCCTACGAGCAGTACTTC.